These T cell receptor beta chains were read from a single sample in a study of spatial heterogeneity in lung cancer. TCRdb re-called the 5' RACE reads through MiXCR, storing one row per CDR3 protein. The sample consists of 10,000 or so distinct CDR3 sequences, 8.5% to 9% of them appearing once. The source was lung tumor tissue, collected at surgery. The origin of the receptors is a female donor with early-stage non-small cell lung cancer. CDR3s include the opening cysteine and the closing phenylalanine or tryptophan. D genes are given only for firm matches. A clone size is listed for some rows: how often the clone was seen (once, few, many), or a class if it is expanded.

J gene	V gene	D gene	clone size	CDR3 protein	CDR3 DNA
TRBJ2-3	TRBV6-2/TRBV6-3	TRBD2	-	CASSTSGGYRITDTQYF	TGTGCCAGCAGTACTAGCGGGGGCTACCGGATCACAGATACGCAGTATTTT
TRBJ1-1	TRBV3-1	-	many	CASSPWGEDFDTEAFF	TGTGCCAGCAGCCCCTGGGGGGAGGACTTTGACACTGAAGCTTTCTTT
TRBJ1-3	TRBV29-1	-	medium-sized	CSVSNLRTDGNTIYF	TGCAGCGTCTCAAATCTGCGGACGGACGGAAACACCATATATTTT
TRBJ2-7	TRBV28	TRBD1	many	CASSPNRDSREQYF	TGTGCCAGCAGTCCCAACCGGGACAGCAGGGAGCAGTACTTC
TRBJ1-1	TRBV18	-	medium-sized	CASSRDTEAFF	TGTGCCAGCTCACGGGACACTGAAGCTTTCTTT
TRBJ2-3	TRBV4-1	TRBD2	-	CASSQDRIAGGTDTQYF	TGCGCCAGCAGCCAAGATCGGATAGCGGGGGGCACAGATACGCAGTATTTT
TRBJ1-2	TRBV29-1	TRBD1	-	CSVGSGTGASNYGYTF	TGCAGCGTTGGATCCGGGACAGGGGCCTCTAACTATGGCTACACCTTC
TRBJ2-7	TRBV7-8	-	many	CASSLGGGRVGSYEQYF	TGTGCCAGCAGCTTAGGGGGCGGTAGGGTAGGCTCCTACGAGCAGTACTTC
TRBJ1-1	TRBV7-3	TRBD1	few	CASSYTGVAYTEAFF	TGTGCCAGCAGCTACACAGGGGTGGCGTACACTGAAGCTTTCTTT
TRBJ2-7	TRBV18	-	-	CASSSPPFGEYF	TGTGCCAGCTCATCCCCTCCCTTCGGGGAGTACTTC
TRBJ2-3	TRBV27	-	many	CASSLWGTGSAPGTDTQYF	TGTGCCAGCAGTTTATGGGGAACAGGTTCCGCCCCGGGCACAGATACGCAGTATTTT
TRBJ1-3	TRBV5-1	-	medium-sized	CASSLEASGNTIYF	TGCGCCAGCAGCTTGGAGGCATCTGGAAACACCATATATTTT
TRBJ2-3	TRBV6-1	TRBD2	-	CASRRGSLAGTDTQYF	TGTGCCAGCAGGAGGGGGAGTCTAGCGGGGACAGATACGCAGTATTTT
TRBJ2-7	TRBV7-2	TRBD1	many	CASSLVGQDSYEQYF	TGTGCCAGCAGCTTAGTAGGACAGGACTCCTACGAGCAGTACTTC
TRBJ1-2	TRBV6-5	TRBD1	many	CASSYSRGLNYGYTF	TGTGCCAGCAGTTACTCGAGGGGGCTGAACTATGGCTACACCTTC
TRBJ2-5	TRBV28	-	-	CASSLHPGTGHQETQYF	TGTGCCAGCAGTCTCCACCCGGGAACAGGACATCAAGAGACCCAGTACTTC
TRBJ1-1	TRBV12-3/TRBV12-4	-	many	CASSFGRGNTEAFF	TGTGCCAGCAGTTTTGGGAGGGGGAACACTGAAGCTTTCTTT
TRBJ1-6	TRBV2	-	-	CASTPGAGDNSPLHF	TGTGCCAGCACCCCGGGGGCAGGGGATAATTCACCCCTCCACTTT
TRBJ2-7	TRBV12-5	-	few	CASGLGTVGEQYF	TGTGCTAGTGGTTTGGGGACAGTCGGGGAGCAGTACTTC
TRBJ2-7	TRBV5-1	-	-	CASSLAGGGGYEQYF	TGCGCCAGCAGCTTGGCCGGAGGGGGCGGGTACGAGCAGTACTTC
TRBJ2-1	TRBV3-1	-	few	CASSQVDTLVGNEQFF	TGTGCCAGCAGCCAAGTTGACACGTTGGTGGGCAATGAGCAGTTCTTC
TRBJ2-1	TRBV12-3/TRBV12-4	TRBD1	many	CASSHPRDRITPLLNEQFF	TGTGCCAGCAGTCACCCCCGGGACAGGATCACCCCTCTACTCAATGAGCAGTTCTTC
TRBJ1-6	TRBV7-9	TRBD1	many	CASSSDRGFMGSPLHF	TGTGCCAGCAGTTCGGACAGGGGGTTTATGGGATCACCCCTCCACTTT
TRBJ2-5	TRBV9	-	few	CASSSDPLGGTETQYF	TGTGCCAGCAGCTCAGACCCCCTCGGAGGGACTGAGACCCAGTACTTC
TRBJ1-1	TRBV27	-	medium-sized	CASCPRTEEAFF	TGTGCCAGCTGTCCACGGACAGAAGAAGCTTTCTTT
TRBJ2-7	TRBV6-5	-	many	CASRMDGDYEQYF	TGTGCCAGCAGAATGGACGGGGACTACGAGCAGTACTTC
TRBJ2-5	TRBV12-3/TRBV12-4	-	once	CASSFNLQETQYF	TGTGCCAGCAGTTTTAACCTCCAAGAGACCCAGTACTTC
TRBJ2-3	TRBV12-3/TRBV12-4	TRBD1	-	CASSLGQGITDTQYF	TGTGCCAGCAGTCTGGGACAGGGAATCACAGATACGCAGTATTTT
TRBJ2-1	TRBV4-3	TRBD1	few	CASSPVIQGVRDRSYNEQFF	TGCGCCAGCAGCCCTGTAATTCAGGGCGTCCGGGACAGGAGCTACAATGAGCAGTTCTTC
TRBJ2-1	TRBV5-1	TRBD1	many	CASEWTGGNEQFF	TGCGCCAGCGAATGGACAGGGGGCAATGAGCAGTTCTTC
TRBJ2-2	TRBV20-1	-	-	CSARVNENTGELFF	TGCAGTGCCAGGGTCAACGAGAACACCGGGGAGCTGTTTTTT
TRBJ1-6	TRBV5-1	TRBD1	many	CASSHDRASSPLHF	TGCGCCAGCAGCCATGACAGGGCCAGTTCACCCCTCCACTTT
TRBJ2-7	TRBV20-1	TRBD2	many	CSASLWRGAPTYEQYF	TGCAGTGCTAGTCTCTGGCGGGGGGCCCCTACCTACGAGCAGTACTTC
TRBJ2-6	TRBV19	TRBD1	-	CASSIRPGTGVHSGANVLTF	TGTGCCAGTAGTATAAGACCCGGGACAGGGGTGCACTCTGGGGCCAACGTCCTGACTTTC
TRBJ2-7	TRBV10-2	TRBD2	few	CASMPTSGRSYEQYF	TGCGCCAGCATGCCAACTAGCGGGCGATCCTACGAGCAGTACTTC
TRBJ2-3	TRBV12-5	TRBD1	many	CASGFPDRGSDTQYF	TGTGCTAGTGGTTTTCCGGACAGGGGTTCAGATACGCAGTATTTT
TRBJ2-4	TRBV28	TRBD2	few	CASRLAGGIAKNIQYF	TGTGCCAGCAGATTAGCGGGGGGGATAGCCAAAAACATTCAGTACTTC
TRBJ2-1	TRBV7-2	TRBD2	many	CASSSTSGPHNEQFF	TGTGCCAGCAGCTCGACTAGCGGGCCCCACAATGAGCAGTTCTTC
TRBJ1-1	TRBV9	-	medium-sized	CASSPAGWAEAFF	TGTGCCAGCAGCCCTGCAGGTTGGGCTGAAGCTTTCTTT
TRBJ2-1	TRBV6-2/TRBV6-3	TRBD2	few	CASSYSTISGGVENEQFF	TGTGCCAGCAGTTACTCGACCATCAGCGGGGGGGTGGAAAATGAGCAGTTCTTC
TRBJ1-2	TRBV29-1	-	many	CSVASTVMGYTF	TGCAGCGTTGCCTCGACAGTGATGGGCTACACCTTC
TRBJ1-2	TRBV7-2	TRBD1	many	CASSPRQGIGYGYTF	TGTGCCAGCAGCCCTCGACAGGGGATCGGATATGGCTACACCTTC
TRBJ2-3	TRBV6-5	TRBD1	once	CASSYSTGGGPDTQYF	TGTGCCAGCAGTTACTCTACAGGGGGCGGTCCAGATACGCAGTATTTT
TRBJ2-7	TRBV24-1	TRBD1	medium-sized	CATSDTRTGDEQYF	TGTGCCACCAGTGATACGAGGACAGGGGACGAGCAGTACTTC
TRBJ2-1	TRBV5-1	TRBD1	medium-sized	CASSSTPDRDYNEQFF	TGCGCCAGCAGCTCTACCCCGGACAGGGACTACAATGAGCAGTTCTTC
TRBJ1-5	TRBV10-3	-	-	CAISPGGGNQPQHF	TGTGCCATCAGCCCTGGGGGGGGTAATCAGCCCCAGCATTTT
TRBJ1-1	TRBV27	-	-	CASSLNVYTEAFF	TGTGCCAGCAGTTTAAATGTTTACACTGAAGCTTTCTTT
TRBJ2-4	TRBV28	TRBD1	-	CASSFGILFGTDF	TGTGCCAGCAGTTTCGGCATTCTTTTTGGGACAGACTTC
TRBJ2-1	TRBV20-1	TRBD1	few	CSAIADRALYNEQFF	TGCAGTGCTATCGCCGACAGGGCACTCTACAATGAGCAGTTCTTC
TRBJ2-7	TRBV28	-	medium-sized	CASSLYKNWSEQYF	TGTGCCAGCAGTTTATATAAAAATTGGAGCGAGCAGTACTTC